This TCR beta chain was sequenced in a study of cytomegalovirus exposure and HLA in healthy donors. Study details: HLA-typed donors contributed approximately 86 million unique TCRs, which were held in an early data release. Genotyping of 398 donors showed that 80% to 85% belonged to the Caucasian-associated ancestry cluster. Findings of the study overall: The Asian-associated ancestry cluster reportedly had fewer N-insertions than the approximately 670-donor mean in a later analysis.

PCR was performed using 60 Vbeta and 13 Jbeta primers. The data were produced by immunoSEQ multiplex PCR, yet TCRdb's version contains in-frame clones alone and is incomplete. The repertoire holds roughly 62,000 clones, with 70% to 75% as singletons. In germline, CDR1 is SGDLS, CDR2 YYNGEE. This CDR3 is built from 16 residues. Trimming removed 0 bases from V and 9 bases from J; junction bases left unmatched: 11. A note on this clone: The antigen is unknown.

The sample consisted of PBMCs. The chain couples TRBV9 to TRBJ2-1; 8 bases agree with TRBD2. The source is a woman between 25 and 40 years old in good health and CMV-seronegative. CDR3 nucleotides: TGTGCCAGCAGCGTAGTATCAGCGGGAGTTAAAAGTGAGCAGTTCTTC. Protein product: CASSVVSAGVKSEQFF.